The rows below give T cell receptor beta chains drawn from one sample of a study of cytomegalovirus exposure and HLA in healthy donors. The protocol was immunoSEQ multiplex PCR, while the TCRdb copy is restricted to in-frame clones and leaves out a portion. The data show about 110,000 clones, about 92% seen once. The sample consisted of PBMCs. Source of these receptors: a young woman in good health and CMV-seronegative. CDR3s include the opening cysteine and the closing phenylalanine or tryptophan. The D gene is left open where the match is weak. The size entry is marked missing in some rows and otherwise reads once, few, many or a size class.

d_call clone_size j_call v_call cdr3_nt cdr3_aa
- - TRBJ1-4 TRBV14 TGTGCCAGCAGCGAACTAGGGGGTTATGATGAAAAACTGTTTTTT CASSELGGYDEKLFF
TRBD1 - TRBJ2-7 TRBV27 TGTGCCAGCAGAGTGGGACAGCACCTCTCCTACGAGCAGTACTTC CASRVGQHLSYEQYF
TRBD2 - TRBJ2-2 TRBV5-1 TGCGCCAGCAGGACGGACAGGGGACTAGCGGGAAATACCGGGGAGCTGTTTTTT CASRTDRGLAGNTGELFF
TRBD1 - TRBJ1-1 TRBV7-2 TGTGCCAGCAGCTTACTGGGCAGGGGGTACACTGAAGCTTTCTTT CASSLLGRGYTEAFF
- - TRBJ2-2 TRBV5-4 TGTGCCAGCAGCTTGGTACAAAACACCGGGGAGCTGTTTTTT CASSLVQNTGELFF
- - TRBJ1-5 TRBV6-1 TGTGCCAGCAGTGGGGGAGATATGAGTTCTCAGCCCCAGCATTTT CASSGGDMSSQPQHF
- - TRBJ2-1 TRBV30 TGTGCCTGGCAGGGGTTCCGGGCCAACAATGAGCAGTTCTTC CAWQGFRANNEQFF
TRBD1 - TRBJ1-2 TRBV29-1 TGCAGCGTTGAAGGGAGGACAGGGGCTTCCCTTGGTAACTATGGCTACACCTTC CSVEGRTGASLGNYGYTF
TRBD1 once TRBJ2-5 TRBV28 TGTGCCACAACCAACAGGGGGACCGTGACCCAGTACTTC CATTNRGTVTQYF
- - TRBJ1-1 TRBV7-6 TGTGCCAGCAGCCCGATTGGGAGGACTGAAGCTTTCTTT CASSPIGRTEAFF